This T cell receptor beta chain was obtained from a study of HIV-infected patients and healthy controls. This clonotype occurred many times. Each CDR3 protein gets one entry after TCRdb re-called the 5' RACE reads with MiXCR. The sample has 60,000 to 70,000 distinct CDR3 sequences, over 15% seen once; the top ten hold 1.4%. The CDR3 runs 15 residues. Losses at the gene ends were 6 bases for V and 5 bases for J; bases not matched to a gene: 7. Sample: CD4+ T cells from blood. The rearrangement links TRBV12-3 or TRBV12-4 to TRBJ1-6; TRBD1 agrees at 7 bases. The source is a human donor in good health. CDR3 region: CASRTGTANNSPLHF. CDR3 bases: TGTGCCAGCAGGACCGGGACAGCCAATAATTCACCCCTCCACTTT.